A selection of T cell receptor beta chains follows, all from one sample in a study of Ad26.COV2.S vaccination and SARS-CoV-2 variants. Data came from immunoSEQ multiplex PCR; TCRdb stores just in-frame clones and leaves some out. The sample yields about 480,000 clones, roughly 89% seen once. The sequencing here drew on peripheral blood, taken in a trial of Ad26.COV2.S vaccine versus placebo. The receptors were gathered from a person between 18 and 65 years old who received the Ad26.COV2.S COVID-19 vaccine or a placebo. The conserved cysteine and the conserved F or W are not part of the CDR3 here. Clone size appears in some rows only: once, few, many, or a class for an expanded clone.

CDR3,size,V
ASSASGTGVSPLH,few,TRBV9
ASSPLPRGGILEQY,once,TRBV18
ASGQGQSSGNTIY,once,TRBV19
ASITPGLLNSPLH,few,TRBV28
AWSLGPQETQY,NA,TRBV30
ASRHQAIRGWEAF,NA,TRBV14
ASSQVAGPLVEQY,NA,TRBV3-1/TRBV3-2
ASSLGEFQPQH,NA,TRBV7-8
AIRSGVEAWGVQY,NA,TRBV10-3
ASSQSGDREVSTRYT,many,TRBV7-9
ASSRDRESYEQY,NA,TRBV3-1/TRBV3-2
ASMNGLNYGYT,NA,TRBV9
ASSSETTDEQY,once,TRBV28
ASSLRGGWGNEQF,NA,TRBV11-2
ASSLGGNNQPQH,NA,TRBV6-6
ASSQDRQGAYEQY,NA,TRBV4-3
ASSSRTGSPEKLF,NA,TRBV7-8
ASSEAGVVRY,NA,TRBV2
ASSPGRGLAANTGELF,NA,TRBV19
ASSPQGQGAIGYT,NA,TRBV5-1
SVLRDTLGEGYT,NA,TRBV29-1
ASSTKDRGNTQY,NA,TRBV5-6
ASSAHRGANTGELF,NA,TRBV9
ASSTLQGAAYGYT,NA,TRBV6-2/TRBV6-3
ASSVSGRAEQF,NA,TRBV27
AISGARTGANVLT,NA,TRBV10-3
ASSLGFGGIYEQY,NA,TRBV7-2
ATSGAGPNSPLH,NA,TRBV24-1
ASSPLHLATNEKLF,once,TRBV19
ASSRTPGDTEAF,few,TRBV28
ASSQTSGSYEQY,NA,TRBV5-1
ASSGRAVDEQF,once,TRBV12-3/TRBV12-4
ASSYIRGRSGNTIY,NA,TRBV6-6
ASSLVGAIQETQY,NA,TRBV11-2
ASSTTTGADYEQY,few,TRBV19
ASSWAGAPGNEQY,NA,TRBV5-1
AGTGVNEKLF,NA,TRBV30
ASSADREVANEQF,NA,TRBV28
ASKRDTRLGGYT,NA,TRBV2
ASSDQRWGLAHNEQF,NA,TRBV25-1
ASKGQGLITGELF,NA,TRBV7-2